This entry lists 3 T cell receptor beta chains sequenced from one sample in a study of blood T cell repertoires in COVID-19. TCRdb's copy holds only in-frame clones and misses some; the assay was immunoSEQ multiplex PCR. Of some 170,000 clones listed, about 91% are singletons. Sequencing input: peripheral blood. The receptor source for this set is a woman in her fifties or sixties with acute or convalescent COVID-19.

The chain has TRBV19 and TRBJ2-5; the match to TRBD1 covers 8 bases. V shed 6 bases and J 2 bases; nucleotides not matched to a gene: 11. Germline CDR1 is LNHDA and CDR2 is SQIVND (reference sequence). The CDR3 runs 16 residues. Here the CDR3 DNA reads TGTGCCAGTAGACCTACAGGGGGGTCGATACAAGAGACCCAGTACTTC. Encoded protein: CASRPTGGSIQETQYF.

This chain links TRBV6-2 or TRBV6-3 with TRBJ1-2, with TRBD1 as a possible D gene (5 bases). CDR1 and CDR2 from the germline V gene are MNHEY and SVGEGT. The CDR3 totals 16 residues. Trimming removed 0 bases from V and 2 bases from J, with 13 bases in between. As DNA, the CDR3 is TGTGCCAGCAGTTACTCGAGAGGGACTCAAAACTATGGCTACACCTTC. Translation: CASSYSRGTQNYGYTF.

The rearrangement joins TRBV15 to TRBJ1-1; D is unresolved. Per germline, CDR1 LNHNV and CDR2 YYDKDF (reference sequence). The ends were cut back, 3 bases at V and 4 bases at J, with 15 bases in the middle. This CDR3 comprises 15 residues. DNA for the CDR3: TGTGCCACCAGCAGCGGAGGATCCGGCGCCACTGAAGCTTTCTTT. This sequence encodes CATSSGGSGATEAFF. The full variable domain, rest sourced from reference TRBV15 and TRBJ1-1, is DAMVIQNPRYQVTQFGKPVTLSCSQTLNHNVMYWYQQKSSQAPKLLFHYYDKDFNNEADTPDNFQSRRPNTSFCFLDIRSPGLGDTAMYLCATSSGGSGATEAFFGQGTRLTVV.